Below are 3 T cell receptor beta chains sequenced from a single sample in a study of blood T cell repertoires in COVID-19. Sequencing used immunoSEQ multiplex PCR; TCRdb keeps in-frame clones, though not all of them. The sample contains 50,000 or so clones, roughly 87% of which appear only once. Sequenced material: peripheral blood. The source is a human donor with active COVID-19. The donor label of this sample is uncertain.

The V gene is TRBV12-3 or TRBV12-4, the J gene TRBJ1-6; TRBD1 is a possible D gene (5 bases). Between the trimmed V and J ends, which lost 4 bases and 10 bases, there was a span of 11 bases. This CDR3 has 13 residues. The CDR3 DNA is TGTGCCAGCAGTTCCGGGGGGGGGTCACCCCTCCACTTT. Translated, it gives CASSSGGGSPLHF.

The rearrangement joins TRBV2 to TRBJ1-6; no reliable D call. Germline V lookup: CDR1 SNHLY, CDR2 FYNNEI. V was clipped by 2 bases and J by 7 bases, with 9 bases between them. CDR3 length: 14 residues. The CDR3 reads CASSESGGNSPLHF. CDR3 DNA: TGTGCCAGCAGTGAATCAGGTGGGAATTCACCCCTCCACTTT.

This sequence joins TRBV27 and TRBJ2-5; no definite D call. V was clipped by 2 bases and J by 4 bases, with 14 bases between them. CDR1 MNHEY and CDR2 SMNVEV come from the germline V gene (reference sequence). The CDR3 spans 15 residues. Here the CDR3 reads CASSLSHVLPETQYF. In DNA form, the CDR3 reads TGTGCCAGCAGTTTAAGTCACGTACTCCCAGAGACCCAGTACTTC.